This record looks at one T cell receptor (beta chain) sequence and its context. Antigen specificity is unknown. This sample stems from a study of CD8+ T cells in alopecia areata. Study summary: Treated individuals took tofacitinib by mouth, 5 to 10 mg twice daily. Study findings and constraints: Tofacitinib produced a significant decrease in scalp clonality and in expanded CD8+ clones among the top 100. While tofacitinib was given, many expanded lesional clones persisted in scalp and blood. Normal skin's resident alphabeta T cells are also sequenced in scalp samples.

Treatment indicated: oral pan-JAK inhibitor, 5-10 mg twice daily. Following RNA extraction, reverse transcription yielded cDNA that acted as the sequencing template. Clones were sequenced by immunoSEQ multiplex PCR, and TCRdb holds only the in-frame ones, with some missing. The data contain about 99,000 clones, 65% to 90% of them singletons. This CDR3 contains 16 residues. Germline trimming cut 4 bases from V and 8 bases from J; bases unmatched to any gene: 13. Looked up from germline, CDR1 is MGHRA and CDR2 is YSYEKL. The receptor was derived from a human donor with alopecia areata. This chain uses TRBV4-1 with TRBJ2-1; 8 bases fit TRBD1. The sample in question was CD8+ T cells sorted from blood, obtained at week 34, from a patient treated with tofacitinib. The CDR3 here is CASSPQPGQEVDEQFF. The CDR3 DNA reads as TGCGCCAGCAGCCCACAGCCGGGACAGGAGGTCGATGAGCAGTTCTTC.